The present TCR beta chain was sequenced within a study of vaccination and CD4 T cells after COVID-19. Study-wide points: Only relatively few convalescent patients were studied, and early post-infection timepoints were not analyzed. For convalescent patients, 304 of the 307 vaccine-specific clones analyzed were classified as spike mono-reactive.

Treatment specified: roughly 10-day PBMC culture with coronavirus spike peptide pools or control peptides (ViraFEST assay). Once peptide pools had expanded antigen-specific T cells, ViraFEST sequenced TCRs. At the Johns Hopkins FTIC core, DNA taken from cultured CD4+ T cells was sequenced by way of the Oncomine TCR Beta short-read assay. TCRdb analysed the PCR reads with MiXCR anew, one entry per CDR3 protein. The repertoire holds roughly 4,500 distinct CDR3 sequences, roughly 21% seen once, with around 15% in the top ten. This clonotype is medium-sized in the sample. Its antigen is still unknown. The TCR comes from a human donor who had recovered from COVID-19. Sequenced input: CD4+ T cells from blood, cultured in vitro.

Here the CDR3 reads CATSIRVRPRNSPLHF. For the CDR3, the DNA is TGTGCCACCAGTATTCGGGTTAGACCTCGGAATTCACCCCTCCACTTT. The chain has TRBV24-1 and TRBJ1-6, with D hard to call. The germline V gene has CDR1 KGHDR and CDR2 SFDVKD. Trimming pared 6 bases from V and 7 bases from J, leaving 18 bases between. This CDR3 has 16 amino acids.